The present entry profiles one TCR beta chain with its context. The specificity of this receptor is unknown. No qualities accompany the bases; no much larger clone lies one base away. The CDR3 sequence holds 14 residues, the cysteine and phenylalanine included. Only the CDR3 region is kept as DNA, spanning 42 bases read in frame from base 1. The V and J ends are trimmed by 2 bases and 3 bases, leaving 7 bases between them. From the germline V gene, CDR1 is KGHSH and CDR2 is LQKENI. The data were obtained in a study of blood T cell repertoires in COVID-19 (dated by TCRdb to the early 2020s). About the investigation overall: Collaborator samples came from the United States, Italy and Spain and covered acute and convalescent phases of COVID-19. Where available, HLA class I and class II types were taken from metadata supplied by the sample provider and were not determined by assay-based typing. Subjects who had been exposed to COVID-19, were actively infected with it, or had recovered from it provided the deeply sampled blood TCRbeta repertoires that made up the dataset. Samples came from the ongoing ImmuneRACE study (first 160 participants) plus 1,254 subjects from 6 global collaborators. The sample metadata nearly always contained a de-identified subject ID, COVID-19 status, age in years and sex. The prospective study material was composed of cDNA or gDNA derived from T cells, B-cell-depleted T cells, or PBMCs. The repertoires were released in a freely available public database intended as a resource for research on the immune response to SARS-CoV-2.

Whole blood was collected in K2EDTA tubes by collaborating institutions according to the institutions' own protocols. For TCRbeta analysis, collaborators shipped samples as frozen whole blood, isolated PBMCs, or DNA extracted from either of those sample types. TCRbeta CDR3 regions were amplified from genomic DNA by means of the immunoSEQ Assay, a bias-controlled multiplex PCR. In the authors' own workflow: Within the assay, amplification of reference gene primers was used to estimate how many nucleated cells each sample contained. To quantify the absolute abundance of each unique TCRbeta CDR3 rearrangement, sequence reads were collapsed and filtered. For each sample, productive Simpson clonality was calculated as the square root of Simpson's diversity index over productive rearrangements. Held by TCRdb, this immuneACCESS table contains in-frame sequences only and omits some clones. Under half of the omission traces to an unresolved V gene where checked; the cause of the rest is unknown. That table furnishes V, J and clone size, whereas the DNA furnished D and trimming. This sample gives around 63,000 clones in total; 88% of them show up just once. Together, the top ten hold less than 20% of the sample.

What the study reported, not specific to this receptor: The amount of clinical and demographic metadata varied by source and participant and was provided uncurated.

The sequence came from an elderly woman with active COVID-19. The chain is made from TRBV18 and TRBJ1-4, with TRBD1 as a weak D call on 5 bases. The specimen was peripheral blood. The CDR3 region reads CASSPGAANEKLFF. The DNA sequence is given as TGTGCCAGCTCACCAGGGGCGGCTAATGAAAAACTGTTTTTT.